Below, one T cell receptor beta chain is given with its context. Its target is unknown. Trimming removed 1 base from V and 4 bases from J, with 21 bases in between. Germline CDR1 is SGHKS and CDR2 is YYEKEE (reference sequence). The CDR3 has 17 residues. Sequencing used immunoSEQ multiplex PCR; TCRdb keeps in-frame clones, though not all of them. The table has approximately 100,000 clones, almost 90% seen once. This entry is derived from a study of graft-versus-host responses after intestinal transplantation. The overall study: The transplants performed in recipients were multivisceral, liver-intestinal, or isolated intestinal.

General study points: HvG clone declines early post-transplant were associated with peak circulating GvH levels. Elevated graft-versus-host to host-versus-graft clonal ratios in allografts were recorded for patients with graft-donor T cell macrochimerism. GvH clonotypes were identified within recipient marrow, with a subset emerging first in ileum or blood.

V and J are TRBV5-5 and TRBJ2-7, with a tentative D call TRBD1 (5 bases). This TCR came from a human donor who received an intestinal transplant. This specimen consisted of unstimulated CD4+ T cells sorted from spleen or lymph node cells, obtained before intestinal transplant. CDR3 DNA: TGTGCCAGCAGCTTGAGGGGCAATGGTTTATTTACGTACGAGCAGTACTTC. Amino acids: CASSLRGNGLFTYEQYF.